This TCR beta chain was identified in a study of T cells in localized non-small cell lung cancer. Points from the study as a whole: T cell clonality was highest in uninvolved adjacent lung, above tumor.

Sequencing used immunoSEQ multiplex PCR; TCRdb keeps in-frame clones, though not all of them. The sample records about 2,500 clones, 25% to 30% being singletons. This clone was recorded a few times. Its antigen is currently unknown. The CDR3 is 14 amino acids. The ends were cut back, 1 base at V and 7 bases at J, with 11 bases in the middle. Germline CDR1 reads SGDLS; CDR2 reads YYNGEE. Lung adjacent to the tumor, free of atypia, was sampled at least 2 cm from its margin. The sequence derives from a man aged 35-75 years with stage II squamous cell lung carcinoma. The chain couples TRBV9 to TRBJ2-2, with D unresolved. The sequencing used normal lung tissue next to the tumor, collected before any cancer treatment. The CDR3 DNA follows: TGTGCCAGCAGCGTACGTCTAACGGGCGGGGAGCTGTTTTTT. Protein product: CASSVRLTGGELFF.